This entry is about one T cell receptor (beta chain). With 7 bases removed from V and 0 bases from J, the gap between germline ends came to 18 bases. This CDR3 is built from 16 residues. The data were taken from a study of blood T cell repertoires in COVID-19. Generated by immunoSEQ multiplex PCR, the TCRdb table keeps only in-frame clones and is missing some. The profile shows 150,000 to 200,000 clones, around 81% of them singletons. Sequencing was done on a sample of peripheral blood. This TCR was sampled from a man aged 55 to 69 with active or convalescent COVID-19. This sequence joins TRBV23-1 and TRBJ1-2, with D possibly matching TRBD1 (5 bases). TRBV23-1 is an ORF, and what it does is uncertain. The CDR3 region is CASNPYRQKANYGYTF. CDR3 DNA sequence: TGCGCCAGCAACCCCTATAGACAGAAAGCTAACTATGGCTACACCTTC.